A single sample is the source of the 17 T cell receptor beta chains below, sequenced in a study of blood T cell repertoires in COVID-19. Sequencing used immunoSEQ multiplex PCR; TCRdb keeps in-frame clones, though not all of them. The top ten hold 9.7% of the sample, which has a few hundred thousand clones, 65% to 90% seen once. The sequenced material came from peripheral blood. Receptor source: a man aged 45-65 years with active or convalescent COVID-19.

V is TRBV7-2 and J is TRBJ2-7, with 12 bases lining up with TRBD2. V trimming: 2 bases; J trimming: 3 bases; junction bases outside the gene matches: 2. Germline CDR1 reads SGHTA; CDR2 reads FQGNSA. This CDR3 is 15 amino acids long. The chain's CDR3 is CASSLTSGGNYEQYV. The CDR3 DNA reads TGTGCCAGCAGCTTAACTAGCGGGGGGAACTACGAGCAGTACGTC.

The chain couples TRBV3-1 (or the pseudogene TRBV3-2) to TRBJ2-3, with a possible D match to TRBD2 (11 bases). V was pared by 3 bases and J by 0 bases, with 22 bases between. The length of the CDR3 is 19 residues. Germline V gene lookup returns CDR1 LGHDT and CDR2 YNNKEL (reference sequence). This CDR3 is CASSHRTGGLAESTDTQYF. For the CDR3, the DNA is TGTGCCAGCAGCCACCGGACAGGGGGACTAGCGGAGAGCACAGATACGCAGTATTTT.

This chain links TRBV6-2 or TRBV6-3 with TRBJ1-1, with 7 bases fitting TRBD1. The CDR3 covers 14 residues. The J segment lost 1 base and the V segment lost 6 bases, leaving 5 bases of the junction unmatched. Germline V gene lookup returns CDR1 MNHEY and CDR2 SVGEGT. CDR3 loop: CASSLRQGNTEAFF. Written as DNA, the CDR3 is TGTGCCAGCAGCCTCCGACAGGGGAACACTGAAGCTTTCTTT.

Comments on this clone: A single base separates this from a much larger clone, so it may be a read error. The CDR3 nucleotides read TGTGCCAGCAGCCAACAGAGGAACACTGAAGCTTTCTTT. It encodes CASSQQRNTEAFF. The chain uses TRBV12-3 or TRBV12-4 and TRBJ1-1; D call uncertain. CDR3 length: 13 residues. The V end lost 6 bases, the J end lost 1 base, and 9 bases lay between the germline ends.

This chain connects TRBV24-1 to TRBJ2-2, with 7 positions matching TRBD1. Germline V CDR1 and CDR2: KGHDR, SFDVKD. Germline trimming cut 10 bases from V and 2 bases from J; bases unmatched to any gene: 12. The CDR3 runs 16 residues. The CDR3 here is CATRTVQGPNTGELFF. The CDR3 DNA follows: TGTGCCACGCGGACTGTACAGGGGCCAAACACCGGGGAGCTGTTTTTT.

Points on this clone: Other nucleotide sequences from this sample produce the same CDR3. The rearrangement joins TRBV7-2 to TRBJ1-1; no clear D gene. The CDR3 sequence is 14 residues long. The germline CDR1 and CDR2 sequences are SGHTA and FQGNSA. Trimming took 3 bases from V and 1 from J, leaving 9 bases between them. The DNA for the CDR3 is TGTGCCAGCAGCTTTTCAGCAGGGAACACTGAAGCTTTCTTT. Translating it yields CASSFSAGNTEAFF.

There are a few counts of this clone. V usage is TRBV11-2 and J usage is TRBJ1-2; 8 bases map to TRBD1. Germline assignment: CDR1 SGHAT and CDR2 FQNNGV. The V gene end was trimmed by 5 bases and the J gene end by 7 bases; junction bases not matched to a gene: 12. The length of the CDR3 is 15 residues. The CDR3 DNA is TGTGCCAGCAGCCACACTACAGGGGGGAGGGGTGGCTACACCTTC. Translation: CASSHTTGGRGGYTF.

This sequence joins TRBV19 and TRBJ2-2; 10 positions agree with TRBD2. Germline V gene data show CDR1 as LNHDA and CDR2 as SQIVND (reference sequence). Germline trimming cut 6 bases from V and 1 base from J; bases unmatched to any gene: 8. The CDR3 length is 17 residues. The CDR3 spells CASSHGRTSGNTGELFF. CDR3 nucleotide sequence: TGTGCCAGTAGCCACGGGAGGACTAGCGGGAACACCGGGGAGCTGTTTTTT. Full variable domain (rest looked up from reference TRBV19 and TRBJ2-2): DGGITQSPKYLFRKEGQNVTLSCEQNLNHDAMYWYRQDPGQGLRLIYYSQIVNDFQKGDIAEGYSVSREKKESFPLTVTSAQKNPTAFYLCASSHGRTSGNTGELFFGEGSRLTVL.

J is TRBJ1-2 and V is TRBV11-1; 8 nucleotides match TRBD1. The ends lost 0 bases at V and 6 bases at J; junction bases unmatched: 3. Germline CDR1 and CDR2: SGHAT and FQDESV (reference sequence). The CDR3 length is 14 residues. CDR3 residues: CASSLAQGADGYTF. Written as DNA, the CDR3 is TGTGCCAGCAGCTTAGCCCAGGGGGCTGATGGCTACACCTTC.

The chain has TRBV6-2 or TRBV6-3 and TRBJ2-5, with no clear D. Between the trimmed V and J ends, which lost 5 bases and 6 bases, there was a span of 7 bases. In germline, CDR1 is MNHEY, CDR2 SVGEGT. The CDR3 length is 11 residues. CDR3 protein: CASSPSQTQYF. CDR3 coding DNA: TGTGCCAGCAGTCCCTCCCAGACCCAGTACTTC.

The V gene is TRBV30, the J gene TRBJ2-1, with 9 bases that match TRBD2. Germline CDR1 is GTSNPN and CDR2 is SVGIG (reference sequence). V trimming: 1 base; J trimming: 7 bases; junction bases outside the gene matches: 14. The CDR3 covers 17 residues. CDR3 amino acids: CAWSASDGTSTLNEQFF. The CDR3, as DNA: TGTGCCTGGAGTGCTTCCGACGGGACTAGCACTCTGAATGAGCAGTTCTTC.

V gene TRBV6-6 combines with J gene TRBJ1-5; tentatively, D is TRBD1 (6 bases). The ends were cut back, 3 bases at V and 5 bases at J, with 14 bases in the middle. The CDR3 sequence is 15 residues long. The germline gives CDR1 MNHNY, CDR2 SVGAGI (reference sequence). The CDR3 region has the DNA TGTGCCAGCAGTTATCAAAGGGACATCGATCAGCCCCAGCATTTT. It codes for CASSYQRDIDQPQHF.

A single count supports this clone. V gene TRBV7-2 combines with J gene TRBJ1-5, with D maybe TRBD1 (5 bases). With 1 base removed from V and 4 bases from J, the gap between germline ends came to 11 bases. CDR1 and CDR2 from the germline V gene are SGHTA and FQGNSA. The CDR3 is 15 residues long. The CDR3 sequence: CASSLGAGQNQPQHF. The CDR3 coding sequence is TGTGCCAGCAGCTTAGGGGCAGGGCAGAATCAGCCCCAGCATTTT.

This clone is a singleton in its sample. The rearrangement links TRBV18 to TRBJ2-2; maybe TRBD1 (5 bases). Germline V gene sequence: CDR1 KGHSH, CDR2 LQKENI. This CDR3 region has 12 residues. V was clipped by 6 bases and J by 6 bases, with 8 bases between them. CDR3 residues: CASSRQSGELFF. The CDR3 bases are TGTGCCAGCTCCCGACAGTCCGGGGAGCTGTTTTTT.

The table lists this clone with a few counts. The same CDR3 arises from other DNA sequences in this sample as well. The chain couples TRBV2 to TRBJ1-1; 12 bases fit TRBD1. The CDR3 covers 16 residues. Looked up from germline, CDR1 is SNHLY and CDR2 is FYNNEI. Germline trimming cut 2 bases from V and 1 base from J; bases unmatched to any gene: 2. CDR3 amino acids: CASSEPGQGANTEAFF. The CDR3 DNA is TGTGCCAGCAGTGAACCGGGACAGGGGGCGAACACTGAAGCTTTCTTT.

The chain couples TRBV11-2 to TRBJ2-2; a weak D match, TRBD1 (8 bases). The CDR3 is made up of 19 amino acids. V was clipped by 0 bases and J by 5 bases, with 22 bases between them. Germline assignment: CDR1 SGHAT and CDR2 FQNNGV. CDR3 amino acids: CASSLEAGGPRRGTGELFF. CDR3 DNA: TGTGCCAGCAGCTTAGAGGCAGGGGGCCCCCGGCGGGGGACCGGGGAGCTGTTTTTT.

The V gene is TRBV7-2, the J gene TRBJ1-1, with 7 bases aligning to TRBD1. CDR3 length: 17 residues. Germline V gene data show CDR1 as SGHTA and CDR2 as FQGNSA. With 1 base clipped from V and 5 bases from J, the junction kept 13 bases outside the gene matches. For the CDR3, the DNA is TGTGCCAGCAGCTTAGGGGCGTTCGGGGCAGGGGGTACTGAAGCTTTCTTT. Encoded protein: CASSLGAFGAGGTEAFF.